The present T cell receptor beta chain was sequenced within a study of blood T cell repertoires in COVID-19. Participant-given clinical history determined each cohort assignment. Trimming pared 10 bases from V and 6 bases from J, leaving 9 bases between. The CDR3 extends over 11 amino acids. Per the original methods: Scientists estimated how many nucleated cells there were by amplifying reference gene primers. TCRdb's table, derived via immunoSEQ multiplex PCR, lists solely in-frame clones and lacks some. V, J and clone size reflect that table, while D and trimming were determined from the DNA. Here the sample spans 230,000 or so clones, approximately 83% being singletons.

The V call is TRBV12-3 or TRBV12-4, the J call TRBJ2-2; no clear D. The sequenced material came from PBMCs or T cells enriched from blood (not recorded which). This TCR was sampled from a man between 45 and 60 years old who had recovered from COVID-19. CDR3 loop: CAINLSGELFF. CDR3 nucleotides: TGTGCCATTAACTTGTCCGGGGAGCTGTTTTTT.